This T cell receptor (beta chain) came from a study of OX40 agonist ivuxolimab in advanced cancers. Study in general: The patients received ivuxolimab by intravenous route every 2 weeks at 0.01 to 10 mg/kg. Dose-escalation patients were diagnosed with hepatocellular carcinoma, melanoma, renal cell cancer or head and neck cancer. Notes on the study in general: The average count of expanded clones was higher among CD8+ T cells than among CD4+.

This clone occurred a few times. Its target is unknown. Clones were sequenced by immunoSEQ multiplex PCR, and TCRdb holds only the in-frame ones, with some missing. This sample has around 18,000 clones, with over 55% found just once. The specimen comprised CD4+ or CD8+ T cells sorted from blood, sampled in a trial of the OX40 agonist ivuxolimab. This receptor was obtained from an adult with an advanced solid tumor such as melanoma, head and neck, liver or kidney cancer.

The chain's CDR3 is CASSLQTSTNYGYTF. Here the CDR3 DNA reads TGTGCCAGCAGCTTGCAGACCTCAACTAACTATGGCTACACCTTC. The J gene is TRBJ1-2, the V gene TRBV5-6; D gene unclear. This CDR3 comprises 15 residues. Germline V CDR1 and CDR2: SGHDT, YYEEEE. The V end lost 1 base, the J end lost 0 bases, and 10 bases lay between the germline ends.